Given below is one TCR beta chain in context. These data originate in a study of blood T cell repertoires in COVID-19. Across the whole study: T cells, B-cell-depleted T cells, or PBMCs provided the cDNA or gDNA that served as material.

Study processing details: The assay estimated nucleated cells by amplifying reference gene primers. Profiling relied on immunoSEQ multiplex PCR, and the TCRdb table lists in-frame clones only, not all of them. Clone size and the V and J calls come from that table; the DNA yielded D and trimming. This sample has tens of thousands of clones; 75% to 85% occur once, and the top ten carry approximately 30%. V shed 8 bases, J shed 0 bases, and the junction held 4 bases outside the gene matches. The CDR3 consists of 15 residues. CDR1 is MNHEY, CDR2 SVGAGI, per germline. This receptor was taken from a human donor in a cohort sampled during active COVID-19. V is TRBV6-5 and J is TRBJ2-1, with 10 nucleotides matching TRBD2. The source material was peripheral blood. The CDR3, as DNA: TGTGCCAGCTGGGCTAGCGGGAGCTCCTACAATGAGCAGTTCTTC. Residues: CASWASGSSYNEQFF.